This TCR beta chain was captured in a study of shared clonotypes between healthy human individuals. Study background: The donors, a couple of women and three men, were aged 18 to 49. Three plates were used per donor for CD4 naive, three for CD4 memory, two for CD8 naive and one for CD8 memory.

Germline V gives CDR1 SQVTM, CDR2 ANQGSEA. V dropped 8 bases and J dropped 6 bases, with 17 bases sitting between them. CDR3 length equals 13 residues. Naive CD8 populations comprised CD45RO-negative cells positively selected for CCR7, excluding terminally differentiated effector memory CD45RA+ cells. Clones were sequenced by immunoSEQ multiplex PCR, and TCRdb holds only the in-frame ones, with some missing. The table lists 660,000 or so clones, 96% of them singletons. This clone was observed a single time. This clonotype originated in a woman aged 25 to 39 in good health. The sample taken for sequencing was naive CD8+ T cells sorted from blood. The chain combines TRBV29-1 with TRBJ2-1; D might be TRBD2 (5 bases). CDR3 bases: TGCAGCTCTGAATCTAGCTTCGGCAATGAGCAGTTCTTC. Its translation: CSSESSFGNEQFF.